A single sample gave rise to the 29 T cell receptor beta chains below, sequenced in a study of OX40 agonist ivuxolimab in advanced cancers. Data came from immunoSEQ multiplex PCR; TCRdb stores just in-frame clones and leaves some out. The repertoire holds approximately 21,000 clones, with approximately 80% as singletons. This specimen was CD4+ or CD8+ T cells sorted from blood, taken in a trial of the OX40 agonist ivuxolimab. The source of these receptors is an adult with an advanced solid tumor such as melanoma, head and neck, liver or kidney cancer.

The chain links TRBV19 to TRBJ1-4, with D perhaps matching TRBD1 (6 bases). Germline loops: CDR1 LNHDA, CDR2 SQIVND (reference sequence). This CDR3 spans 15 amino acids. With 9 bases removed from V and 4 bases from J, the gap between germline ends came to 18 bases. The CDR3 here is CASKDSGGVNEKLFF. In DNA form, the CDR3 reads TGTGCCAGCAAGGACAGCGGCGGTGTTAATGAAAAACTGTTTTTT.

The chain recombines TRBV18 with TRBJ1-5, with D unresolved. The germline V gene encodes CDR1 KGHSH and CDR2 LQKENI. The CDR3 spans 16 residues. V lost 2 bases and J lost 0, with 11 bases in between. The CDR3 nucleotides are TGTGCCAGCTCACCATACGGCGTTAATAGCAATCAGCCCCAGCATTTT. Protein sequence: CASSPYGVNSNQPQHF.

The chain is built from TRBV7-9 and TRBJ2-1; D perhaps matches TRBD2 (6 bases). Trimming removed 1 base from V and 15 bases from J, with 16 bases in between. Germline V gene data show CDR1 as SEHNR and CDR2 as FQNEAQ (reference sequence). The CDR3 sequence is 13 residues long. The CDR3 here is CASSLGSRDPWFF. The CDR3, as DNA: TGTGCCAGCAGCTTAGGGTCGCGGGACCCTTGGTTCTTC.

The chain has TRBV28 and TRBJ2-1, with no clear D. Germline CDR1 MDHEN, CDR2 SYDVKM. Trimming took off 5 bases at V and 5 bases at J, with 4 bases between the two ends. This CDR3 region has 11 residues. CDR3 sequence: CASSLHNEQFF. The CDR3 nucleotides are TGTGCCAGCAGTCTCCACAATGAGCAGTTCTTC.

The V call is TRBV7-9, the J call TRBJ1-2; D gene ambiguous. This CDR3 is built from 11 residues. CDR1 and CDR2 from the germline V gene are SEHNR and FQNEAQ (reference sequence). Between the trimmed V and J ends, which lost 2 bases and 6 bases, there was a span of 4 bases. The CDR3 spells CASSLMDGYTF. Here the CDR3 DNA reads TGTGCCAGCAGCTTAATGGATGGCTACACCTTC.

The V gene is TRBV28, the J gene TRBJ1-1; 7 bases agree with TRBD1. CDR3 size: 13 residues. Germline assignment: CDR1 MDHEN and CDR2 SYDVKM. J gave up 2 bases and V 7 bases, and 4 bases lay outside the gene matches. CDR3 nucleotide sequence: TGTGCCAGCAAGGGACAGAGTAACACTGAAGCTTTCTTT. It specifies CASKGQSNTEAFF.

V and J are TRBV28 and TRBJ1-5; D is unclear. The CDR3 length is 16 residues. CDR1 and CDR2 from the germline V gene are MDHEN and SYDVKM. The V gene lost 2 bases and the J gene lost 0 bases, with 11 bases spanning the gap. CDR3 nucleotide sequence: TGTGCCAGCAGTTTAGGTGGGTTCGCTAGCAATCAGCCCCAGCATTTT. It codes for CASSLGGFASNQPQHF.

The rearrangement links TRBV6-5 to TRBJ1-2; 10 bases map to TRBD1. The V and J ends lost 5 bases and 7 bases, in that order; junction bases with no gene match: 10. Per germline, CDR1 MNHEY and CDR2 SVGAGI. There are 15 residues in the CDR3. DNA for the CDR3: TGTGCCAGCAGTCCCCTAGGACAGGGGGTCGGTGGCTACACCTTC. Its protein product is CASSPLGQGVGGYTF.

This chain connects TRBV27 to TRBJ2-2, with a weak D call TRBD2 (5 bases). CDR1 is MNHEY, CDR2 SMNVEV, per germline (reference sequence). This CDR3 spans 15 amino acids. V was shortened by 3 bases and J by 0 bases, with 8 bases between the two germline ends. The CDR3 DNA reads as TGTGCCAGCAGTTTTGACGGGACGAACACCGGGGAGCTGTTTTTT. The encoded protein is CASSFDGTNTGELFF.

The V call is TRBV9, the J call TRBJ2-1, with 9 bases lining up with TRBD2. Germline trimming cut 4 bases from V and 4 bases from J; bases unmatched to any gene: 9. Per germline, CDR1 SGDLS and CDR2 YYNGEE. The CDR3 totals 16 residues. The CDR3 loop reads CASSPPSGALYNEQFF. CDR3 nucleotide sequence: TGTGCCAGCAGCCCTCCTAGCGGGGCCCTGTACAATGAGCAGTTCTTC.

The J gene is TRBJ2-7, the V gene TRBV7-1; D uncertain. TRBV7-1 is given ORF status, its function remaining uncertain. This CDR3 has 16 residues. The ends were cut back, 4 bases at V and 2 bases at J, with 18 bases in the middle. The CDR3 nucleotides read TGTGCCAGCAGCTTAGAGTTTAGTCAATCCCCCTACGAGCAGTACTTC. Translating gives CASSLEFSQSPYEQYF.

This chain joins TRBV5-8 and TRBJ2-3; D is tentatively TRBD1 or TRBD2 (5 bases each). Germline CDR1 is SGHTS and CDR2 is YDEGEE. There are 14 residues in the CDR3. V was trimmed by 0 bases and J by 5 bases, leaving 10 bases between them. In nucleotides, the CDR3 is TGTGCCAGCAGCTTGGGGGACCCGGGAGATACGCAGTATTTT. The encoded protein is CASSLGDPGDTQYF. The complete variable domain, with remaining parts taken from reference TRBV5-8 and TRBJ2-3, reads EAGVTQSPTHLIKTRGQQATLRCSPISGHTSVYWYQQALGLGLQFLLWYDEGEERNRGNFPPRFSGRQFPNYSSELNVNALELEDSALYLCASSLGDPGDTQYFGPGTRLTVL.

The chain has TRBV6-1 and TRBJ2-6; no firm D call. Trimming removed 6 bases from V and 8 bases from J, with 14 bases in between. Per the germline V gene, CDR1 is MNHNS and CDR2 is SASEGT. The CDR3 sequence is 14 residues long. The CDR3 is CASSAKVLSNVLTF. The CDR3 nucleotides are TGTGCCAGCAGCGCCAAAGTCCTTTCCAACGTCCTGACTTTC.

J is TRBJ2-1 and V is TRBV28; 8 bases are shared with TRBD2. This CDR3 has 16 residues. With 8 bases clipped from V and 4 bases from J, the junction kept 13 bases outside the gene matches. CDR1 is MDHEN, CDR2 SYDVKM, per germline. The CDR3 DNA reads TGTGCCAGCGGGGCCCTTAGCGGGACCGTTTACAATGAGCAGTTCTTC. It encodes CASGALSGTVYNEQFF. Filled out from reference TRBV28 and TRBJ2-1, the complete variable domain reads DVKVTQSSRYLVKRTGEKVFLECVQDMDHENMFWYRQDPGLGLRLIYFSYDVKMKEKGDIPEGYSVSREKKERFSLILESASTNQTSMYLCASGALSGTVYNEQFFGPGTRLTVL.

This CDR3 reads CASRRLAGTIDTQYF. The CDR3 DNA is TGTGCCAGCAGAAGACTAGCGGGGACTATAGATACGCAGTATTTT. V and J are TRBV6-1 and TRBJ2-3; 11 bases match TRBD2. There are 15 residues in the CDR3. The V gene's germline CDR1 is MNHNS and CDR2 SASEGT. The V segment lost 6 bases and the J segment 5 bases; nucleotides outside the gene matches: 7.

This clone was seen more than once but under ten times. The V call is TRBV2, the J call TRBJ2-2; D may correspond to TRBD1 or TRBD2 (7 bases each). From germline, CDR1 is SNHLY and CDR2 FYNNEI. CDR3 length: 15 amino acids. V lost 5 bases to trimming and J lost 4 bases, with 14 bases between them. The CDR3 DNA reads TGTGCCAGCAGTTTCAGCGGGACAGCCACCGGGGAGCTGTTTTTT. Translated, it gives CASSFSGTATGELFF.

The gene calls are TRBV4-1 and TRBJ2-1; D not resolved. The CDR3 loop spans 14 amino acids. The V gene's germline CDR1 is MGHRA and CDR2 YSYEKL. V shed 8 bases and J shed 0 bases, with 11 bases lying between them. CDR3 sequence reads: CASGPASSYNEQFF. In DNA, the CDR3 is TGCGCCAGCGGTCCAGCTAGCTCCTACAATGAGCAGTTCTTC.

This clone occurred once. J is TRBJ2-3 and V is TRBV2; TRBD2 aligns across 15 bases. Germline-derived CDR1 and CDR2 are SNHLY and FYNNEI. The CDR3 loop spans 16 amino acids. V dropped 5 bases and J dropped 4; count of bases not matched to a gene: 4. The CDR3 DNA follows: TGTGCCAGCAGTCTCGGACTAGCGGGAGGGCCAGATACGCAGTATTTT. This gives the protein CASSLGLAGGPDTQYF.

This clone has more than one count but fewer than ten. The chain links TRBV4-2 to TRBJ1-4; TRBD1 might be the D (5 bases). V gave up 3 bases and J gave up 8 bases, with 13 bases separating them. Germline loops: CDR1 LGHNA, CDR2 YNFKEQ. The CDR3 covers 14 residues. The CDR3 region has the DNA TGTGCCAGCAGCCATATTCCCCGGGACGAAAAACTGTTTTTT. It translates to CASSHIPRDEKLFF.

CDR3: CASSLIRDRYYGYTF. The CDR3 DNA sequence: TGTGCCAGCAGCCTAATCCGGGACAGGTACTATGGCTACACCTTC. The chain carries TRBV7-3 and TRBJ1-2; TRBD1 matches at 8 bases. V was clipped by 5 bases and J by 3 bases; unmatched bases: 8. CDR1 SGHTA and CDR2 FQGTGA come from the germline V gene. The CDR3 extends over 15 amino acids.

The V gene is TRBV10-2, the J gene TRBJ1-5; D unresolved. Germline V gene lookup returns CDR1 WSHSY and CDR2 SAAADI. The CDR3 covers 13 residues. The V and J ends lost 5 bases and 6 bases respectively, with 11 bases between them. This CDR3 reads CASSPVGSQPQHF. CDR3 bases: TGCGCCAGCAGTCCCGTAGGGAGTCAGCCCCAGCATTTT.

The V gene is TRBV10-3, the J gene TRBJ2-1; possibly TRBD1 for D (6 bases). Trimming took off 10 bases at V and 2 bases at J, with 15 bases between the two ends. Germline V lookup: CDR1 ENHRY, CDR2 SYGVKD. There are 14 residues in the CDR3. Written as DNA, the CDR3 is TGTGCCACCCAGGGGCAGGAAACCTACAATGAGCAGTTCTTC. This translates into CATQGQETYNEQFF.

The chain recombines TRBV18 with TRBJ1-1, with unresolved D. This CDR3 comprises 13 residues. V was cut by 3 bases and J by 0 bases, with 5 bases left in between. CDR1 and CDR2 (germline): KGHSH, LQKENI. The CDR3, as DNA: TGTGCCAGCTCACCCAATATGAACACTGAAGCTTTCTTT. Its translation is CASSPNMNTEAFF.

This chain uses TRBV6-6 with TRBJ2-3, with D possibly being TRBD1 (5 bases). Germline lookup yields CDR1 MNHNY and CDR2 SVGAGI (reference sequence). This CDR3 is 14 amino acids long. Between the trimmed V and J ends, which lost 6 bases and 3 bases, there was a span of 13 bases. CDR3 sequence (DNA): TGTGCCAGCAGAAAGGGGCCTGAAACAGATACGCAGTATTTT. Its protein product is CASRKGPETDTQYF.

The rearrangement joins TRBV7-2 to TRBJ2-3; 8 bases are shared with TRBD2. V trimming: 5 bases; J trimming: 4 bases; junction bases outside the gene matches: 14. The CDR3 covers 17 residues. Germline V CDR1 and CDR2: SGHTA, FQGNSA. The CDR3 DNA follows: TGTGCCAGCAGCCACACACTGTCAGCGGGAGCCGCAGATACGCAGTATTTT. Protein: CASSHTLSAGAADTQYF.

V and J are TRBV6-1 and TRBJ2-1; D is unclear. The CDR3 covers 15 residues. Germline values: CDR1 MNHNS, CDR2 SASEGT. The germline V and J ends were trimmed by 2 bases and 0 bases, with 8 bases remaining between them. The CDR3 loop is CASSEKGGSYNEQFF. The CDR3 coding sequence is TGTGCCAGCAGTGAAAAGGGCGGCTCCTACAATGAGCAGTTCTTC.

The chain uses TRBV12-5 and TRBJ1-2; maybe TRBD1 (5 bases). V lost 3 bases, J lost 2 bases, and 16 bases lay in between. Germline CDR1 reads LGHNT; CDR2 reads FRNRAP. CDR3 length: 16 residues. The DNA for the CDR3 is TGTGCTAGTGGTTTACCCCGGGACGCGCGCAACTATGGCTACACCTTC. This translates into CASGLPRDARNYGYTF.

The chain couples TRBV15 to TRBJ2-1; TRBD2 aligns across 8 bases. The germline V gene has CDR1 LNHNV and CDR2 YYDKDF (reference sequence). Unmatched junction bases numbered 10, after V lost 6 bases and J lost 9 bases. The CDR3 runs 14 residues. The CDR3 nucleotides are TGTGCCACCAGTCGGCAGCGGGAGAATGGTGAGCAGTTCTTC. Protein sequence: CATSRQRENGEQFF. Filled out from reference TRBV15 and TRBJ2-1, the complete variable domain reads DAMVIQNPRYQVTQFGKPVTLSCSQTLNHNVMYWYQQKSSQAPKLLFHYYDKDFNNEADTPDNFQSRRPNTSFCFLDIRSPGLGDTAMYLCATSRQRENGEQFFGPGTRLTVL.

This clone was counted a few times. The V call is TRBV5-6, the J call TRBJ2-3; 9 bases match TRBD2. The CDR3 loop spans 18 amino acids. The germline V gene encodes CDR1 SGHDT and CDR2 YYEEEE. Trimming took 7 bases from V and 2 from J; bases not matched to a gene: 17. Here the CDR3 DNA reads TGTGCCAGCGGCCTTATCCAAGCGCGGGGGGGCCACACAGATACGCAGTATTTT. It encodes CASGLIQARGGHTDTQYF.